Below, 9 T cell receptor beta chains from the same sample are listed, as sequenced in a study of cytotoxic CD8 clonotypes in ibrutinib-treated CLL. Profiling relied on immunoSEQ multiplex PCR, and the TCRdb table lists in-frame clones only, not all of them. Among around 150,000 clones listed, 70% to 90% were seen once. The input for sequencing was PBMCs, taken at disease progression, from a patient treated with ibrutinib. The receptors come from a human donor with chronic lymphocytic leukemia.

The V gene is TRBV7-9, the J gene TRBJ2-1; the D is unclear. CDR3 length: 12 amino acids. Trimming left V 1 base short and J 7 bases short, with 5 bases between. Germline CDR1 SEHNR, CDR2 FQNEAQ (reference sequence). CDR3 bases: TGTGCCAGCAGCTTAGGCACTAATGAGCAGTTCTTC. Protein sequence: CASSLGTNEQFF.

The chain carries TRBV29-1 and TRBJ1-2, with TRBD1 identical over 9 bases. Trimming removed 3 bases from V and 7 bases from J; junction bases left unmatched: 12. CDR1 and CDR2 from the germline V gene are SQVTM and ANQGSEA. CDR3 length: 15 residues. The CDR3 bases are TGCAGCGTTGACGGTGTGGGGACAGGGACAAGTGGCTACACCTTC. It yields the protein CSVDGVGTGTSGYTF.

There are a few counts of this clone. CDR3 sequence: CASSLSATANTGELFF. CDR3 nucleotide sequence: TGCGCCAGCAGCTTGAGTGCAACCGCGAACACCGGGGAGCTGTTTTTT. The chain carries TRBV5-1 and TRBJ2-2; D is unclear. Per germline, CDR1 SGHRS and CDR2 YFSETQ. The CDR3 sequence is 16 residues long. V lost 1 base and J lost 0, with 10 bases in between.

This sequence joins TRBV5-6 and TRBJ2-7, with D possibly matching TRBD2 (6 bases). The V end was cut by 2 bases, the J end by 2 bases, with 8 bases between. Germline V gene data show CDR1 as SGHDT and CDR2 as YYEEEE. The CDR3 spans 13 residues. The CDR3 sequence is CASSLRETYEQYF. CDR3 bases: TGTGCCAGCAGCTTACGGGAGACCTACGAGCAGTACTTC.

The genes are TRBV7-2 and TRBJ2-2, with 7 bases aligning to TRBD2. The CDR3 is 14 residues long. V was clipped by 5 bases and J by 5 bases; unmatched bases: 5. Germline CDR1 SGHTA, CDR2 FQGNSA. CDR3 residues: CASSPILATGELFF. For the CDR3, the DNA is TGTGCCAGCAGCCCAATACTAGCGACCGGGGAGCTGTTTTTT. Full variable domain (rest looked up from reference TRBV7-2 and TRBJ2-2): GAGVSQSPSNKVTEKGKDVELRCDPISGHTALYWYRQSLGQGLEFLIYFQGNSAPDKSGLPSDRFSAERTGGSVSTLTIQRTQQEDSAVYLCASSPILATGELFFGEGSRLTVL.

This chain joins TRBV2 and TRBJ2-3; weak D call: TRBD2 (7 bases). The germline V and J ends were trimmed by 8 bases and 3 bases, with 15 bases remaining between them. The CDR3 is 14 amino acids. The V gene's germline CDR1 is SNHLY and CDR2 FYNNEI. The CDR3 here is CASGGGRKTDTQYF. In DNA, the CDR3 is TGTGCCAGCGGGGGCGGGAGAAAGACAGATACGCAGTATTTT.

In its sample, this clone was seen a few times. This chain connects TRBV6-1 to TRBJ2-7, with unresolved D. There are 15 residues in the CDR3. Germline CDR1 reads MNHNS; CDR2 reads SASEGT. V lost 6 bases to trimming and J lost 2 bases, with 17 bases between them. The CDR3 coding sequence is TGTGCCAGCAGATCAAAAACTATGACACCCTACGAGCAGTACTTC. It codes for CASRSKTMTPYEQYF.

The chain joins TRBV5-4 to TRBJ2-3; D call uncertain. The CDR3 contains 16 residues. Trimming stripped 0 bases from V and 1 base from J, with 12 bases between. Per germline, CDR1 SGHNT and CDR2 YYREEE (reference sequence). The CDR3 DNA reads as TGTGCCAGCAGCTTGGCCGCCAGGCTTGGCACAGATACGCAGTATTTT. Amino acids: CASSLAARLGTDTQYF. Full variable domain (rest looked up from reference TRBV5-4 and TRBJ2-3): ETGVTQSPTHLIKTRGQQVTLRCSSQSGHNTVSWYQQALGQGPQFIFQYYREEENGRGNFPPRFSGLQFPNYSSELNVNALELDDSALYLCASSLAARLGTDTQYFGPGTRLTVL.

The chain has TRBV27 and TRBJ2-1; 7 nucleotides line up with TRBD2. V lost 5 bases, J lost 0 bases, and 10 bases stayed unmatched. Germline V lookup: CDR1 MNHEY, CDR2 SMNVEV (reference sequence). The CDR3 loop spans 17 amino acids. CDR3 in DNA: TGTGCCAGCAGTCCCTCCTCTCAGCGGGGCTCCTACAATGAGCAGTTCTTC. Residues: CASSPSSQRGSYNEQFF.